Listed below are T cell receptor beta chains from one sample, sequenced in a study of shared clonotypes between healthy human individuals. Some clones are missing from TCRdb's copy, which holds only in-frame ones; the method was immunoSEQ multiplex PCR. The sample has 2 million to 2.5 million clones; approximately 95% are singletons. Sequenced sample: naive CD4+ T cells sorted from blood. These receptors were collected from a man aged 18 to 30 in good health. The conserved cysteine and the conserved F or W are not part of the CDR3 here. Each record gives: J gene, V gene, D gene, CDR3 protein. D genes are given only for firm matches.

TRBJ2-5,TRBV19,TRBD2,ASTDSGRPGETQY
TRBJ1-6,TRBV5-1,NA,ASSLFEATSNSPLH
TRBJ1-2,TRBV25-1,NA,ASSEYGLNYGYT
TRBJ2-7,TRBV29-1,NA,SVRDNSYEQY
TRBJ2-3,TRBV5-1,NA,ASSFMTGPTDTQY
TRBJ2-1,TRBV2,TRBD2,ASSESLAGVNEQF
TRBJ1-5,TRBV10-1,TRBD1,ASTPVVRDRGCYGNQPQH
TRBJ2-2,TRBV9,NA,ASSVESRASTGELF
TRBJ1-2,TRBV14,NA,ASSQDLAGIYGYT
TRBJ1-4,TRBV2,NA,ASSALTTNEKLF
TRBJ1-5,TRBV27,NA,ASSLGQPQH
TRBJ1-5,TRBV27,NA,ASSLSRVSAQH
TRBJ1-5,TRBV10-2,TRBD1,ASREGQGQPQH
TRBJ2-7,TRBV7-9,NA,ASSYDISYEQY
TRBJ2-3,TRBV7-2,NA,ASSLAFLTDTQY
TRBJ1-5,TRBV6-6,NA,ASSPSGRNGNQPQH
TRBJ2-7,TRBV4-2,NA,ASSQDGGPYEQY
TRBJ2-7,TRBV10-3,NA,AIKMTESSYEQY
TRBJ1-6,TRBV30,NA,AWSYKGVLNNSPLH
TRBJ2-1,TRBV6-5,NA,ASSYSFGNEQF
TRBJ2-7,TRBV28,NA,ASGGLYEQY
TRBJ1-2,TRBV6-5,NA,ASRTDYGYT
TRBJ2-7,TRBV10-2,TRBD1,ASSDPAGGGEQY
TRBJ2-7,TRBV6-1,TRBD2,ASRGLAGVAYEQY
TRBJ2-7,TRBV5-6,TRBD1,ASSLTRAGQVLREQY
TRBJ2-1,TRBV2,NA,ASLKSGLSDEQF
TRBJ2-7,TRBV9,NA,ASSVEGPYEQY
TRBJ2-7,TRBV6-6,TRBD2,ASSRPGSGRRGEQY
TRBJ2-7,TRBV7-2,NA,ASSPVLSSYEQY
TRBJ1-2,TRBV6-5,TRBD1,ASRGTGQIN
TRBJ2-7,TRBV5-4,NA,ASRAVGGNEQY
TRBJ2-5,TRBV5-6,TRBD1,ASSLPGGRETQY
TRBJ1-2,TRBV2,NA,ASSLIYGYT
TRBJ2-3,TRBV7-2,TRBD2,ASSSMFLAGTFTDTQY
TRBJ1-1,TRBV10-3,NA,AISDRNRDLGTEAF
TRBJ1-1,TRBV10-3,TRBD1,AISGQGQPGAF
TRBJ2-7,TRBV19,NA,ASSIARDNYEQY
TRBJ2-1,TRBV6-1,NA,ASSLTSFRQF
TRBJ1-4,TRBV28,NA,ASRRGGTNEKLF
TRBJ2-5,TRBV9,NA,ASSVEGDKETQY
TRBJ1-1,TRBV2,TRBD1,ASNPGQGDRTEAF
TRBJ1-2,TRBV7-2,NA,ASSENFHANHYGYT
TRBJ2-7,TRBV7-2,NA,ASSLVPAGVSYEQY
TRBJ2-7,TRBV6-6,TRBD1,ASRGQGAGEQY
TRBJ2-7,TRBV2,NA,ASSVIQGNEQY
TRBJ2-3,TRBV10-3,TRBD2,AISATSGTDTQY
TRBJ1-1,TRBV30,NA,AWSGRADTEAF
TRBJ2-3,TRBV2,NA,ASNQLGSTDTQY
TRBJ1-3,TRBV5-1,NA,ASSLLSSSENSGNTIY
TRBJ2-5,TRBV30,NA,AWSRQRETQY
TRBJ2-2,TRBV25-1,TRBD1,ASSESGGGNGELF
TRBJ1-3,TRBV5-1,NA,ASSLNGVAGNTIY
TRBJ1-1,TRBV30,NA,AWSVSNTEAF
TRBJ1-2,TRBV5-1,NA,ASSVTGNPESGYT
TRBJ1-5,TRBV4-1,NA,ASSQDPGSYINQPQH
TRBJ2-3,TRBV9,TRBD2,ASSVVAGADTQY
TRBJ1-1,TRBV5-1,NA,ASSMTGMNTEAF